These 12 T cell receptor beta chains were sequenced from one sample in a study of T cell repertoires in cytomegalovirus infection. Which antigens these TCRs recognize remains unknown. Via MiXCR, TCRdb re-called the reads, giving one row per CDR3 protein. The table lists approximately 910,000 distinct CDR3 sequences, 30% to 40% of them singletons, with over 12% in the top ten. The sample here was cultured CD8+ T cells from PBMCs, taken from culture after CMV antigen stimulation. The receptors here all came from a human donor in good health (CMV status not recorded). Some clones in this sample may be carry-over from other donors' samples.

In its sample, this clonotype was seen once. The chain recombines TRBV24-1 with TRBJ2-1; D possibly corresponds to TRBD1 (6 bases). From germline, CDR1 is KGHDR and CDR2 SFDVKD. CDR3 length: 16 residues. V lost 7 bases and J 0 bases, leaving 15 bases between the germline ends. The CDR3 loop reads CATSSGQLSSYNEQFF. CDR3 bases: TGTGCCACCAGCTCTGGACAGTTAAGCTCCTACAATGAGCAGTTCTTC.

V gene TRBV6-6 combines with J gene TRBJ1-2; 10 positions agree with TRBD1. Germline loops: CDR1 MNHNY, CDR2 SVGAGI (reference sequence). The CDR3 has 16 amino acids. With V trimmed by 5 bases and J by 8 bases, 14 bases remained unmatched. The CDR3 DNA sequence: TGTGCCAGCAGTCTTTTTCTCCTGGGACAGGGGAGCGGCTACACCTTC. Protein sequence: CASSLFLLGQGSGYTF.

This rearrangement joins TRBV7-9 to TRBJ2-3; 9 bases map to TRBD2. Germline lookup yields CDR1 SEHNR and CDR2 FQNEAQ (reference sequence). Trimming cost V 6 bases and J 0 bases; bases outside gene matches: 10. The CDR3 loop spans 17 amino acids. The CDR3 bases are TGTGCCAGCAGTCCTAGGGCGGGAGGGCGGAGCACAGATACGCAGTATTTT. Its protein product is CASSPRAGGRSTDTQYF.

This clonotype was picked up many times. The chain combines TRBV7-2 with TRBJ1-2, with 8 bases matching TRBD1. Germline CDR1 SGHTA, CDR2 FQGNSA. Losses at the gene ends were 5 bases for V and 7 bases for J; bases not matched to a gene: 12. This CDR3 has 15 amino acids. CDR3 coding DNA: TGTGCCAGCAGCCCGAACAGCAGGGGGCAGTCTGGCTACACCTTC. Translating it yields CASSPNSRGQSGYTF.

As to this clonotype: One end of the junction fails to match germline, which may point to a read error. The chain is built from TRBV24-1 and TRBJ2-4; possibly TRBD2 for D (5 bases). CDR3 length equals 16 residues. Germline lookup yields CDR1 KGHDR and CDR2 SFDVKD. This CDR3 reads CATSGTSEAAKIIQYF. The DNA for the CDR3 is TGTGCCACCAGTGGGACTTCTGAGGCTGCCAAAATCATTCAGTACTTC.

This clonotype was seen more than once but under ten times. The rearrangement uses TRBV7-9 and TRBJ1-1; D not certain. Trimming took off 10 bases at V and 3 bases at J, with 21 bases between the two ends. This CDR3 region has 15 residues. Germline V CDR1 and CDR2: SEHNR, FQNEAQ (reference sequence). CDR3 bases: TGTGCCACCCGATCAGGCGCCCTGAGTGACACTGAAGCTTTCTTT. Its translation: CATRSGALSDTEAFF.

This clonotype came up many times. This sequence joins TRBV7-8 and TRBJ2-1, with TRBD2 matching 8 bases. The CDR3 has 19 amino acids. The germline gives CDR1 SGHVS, CDR2 FQNEAQ. The ends lost 3 bases at V and 10 bases at J; junction bases unmatched: 23. The CDR3 spells CASSFGSARGFSGRVEQFF. The CDR3 coding sequence is TGTGCCAGCAGCTTCGGCTCTGCCCGCGGTTTCTCCGGGAGGGTGGAGCAGTTCTTC.

This clonotype was seen only a few times. CDR3 nucleotides: TGTGCCAGCAGTTCCTTGTTGGGGTCGCCGCGCAATGAGCAGTTCTTC. This codes for CASSSLLGSPRNEQFF. The V call is TRBV28, the J call TRBJ2-1; no definite D call. V shed 4 bases and J shed 6 bases, with 19 bases lying between them. Germline V CDR1 and CDR2: MDHEN, SYDVKM. The CDR3 extends over 16 amino acids.

The chain is built from TRBV2 and TRBJ2-5; D is undetermined. The CDR3 loop spans 10 amino acids. The germline gives CDR1 SNHLY, CDR2 FYNNEI. Trimming removed 6 bases from V and 7 bases from J, with 6 bases in between. Here the CDR3 DNA reads TGTGCCAGCAGAGCTCCGACCCAGTACTTC. This sequence encodes CASRAPTQYF.

The V gene is TRBV5-1, the J gene TRBJ2-3; 16 bases are a match to TRBD2. Germline CDR1 and CDR2: SGHRS and YFSETQ. The CDR3 length is 22 residues. The junction had 13 bases not matched to a gene; V was cut back by 0 bases and J by 0 bases. CDR3 nucleotides: TGCGCCAGCAGCTTGGTGGCCGGGACTAGCGGGGGGGACTCAACTAGCACAGATACGCAGTATTTT. Translating gives CASSLVAGTSGGDSTSTDTQYF.

In this sample, this clonotype turned up many times. The CDR3, as DNA: TGTGCCAGCAGCTCCCTAAGCGGGGGGGCTATATATACGCAGTATTTT. This sequence encodes CASSSLSGGAIYTQYF. This chain links TRBV7-9 with TRBJ2-3; 10 bases line up with TRBD2. J lost 7 bases, V lost 4 bases, and 11 bases had no gene match. The CDR3 contains 16 residues. Germline V gene data show CDR1 as SEHNR and CDR2 as FQNEAQ (reference sequence).

This clonotype has at least ten counts. The chain has TRBV7-9 and TRBJ2-1, with D maybe TRBD2 (6 bases). The CDR3 runs to 17 residues. Between the trimmed V and J ends, which lost 8 bases and 5 bases, there was a span of 25 bases. Germline CDR1 is SEHNR and CDR2 is FQNEAQ (reference sequence). The CDR3, as DNA: TGTGCCAGCTATGGGGGGACCCCCAAAGCATCTAACAATGAGCAGTTCTTC. Its translation: CASYGGTPKASNNEQFF.